This is a list of T cell receptor beta chains from one sample in a study of identical twins. TCRdb re-derived calls from the 5' RACE reads in MiXCR, one entry per CDR3 protein. The sample carries 1.5 million to 2 million distinct CDR3 sequences, about 32% recorded once. What was sequenced was cord blood. All receptors come from a newborn girl in good health. CDR3s include the opening cysteine and the closing phenylalanine or tryptophan. Each record gives: J gene, clone size, D gene, V gene, CDR3 protein, CDR3 DNA. A D gene is named only where the DNA matches it firmly. Clone size is given for some rows only: seen once, a few or many times, or a class if the clone is expanded.

j_call: TRBJ2-7
clone_size: many
d_call: NA
v_call: TRBV20-1
cdr3_aa: CSASRQVGSYEQYF
cdr3_nt: TGCAGTGCTAGCAGACAGGTCGGCTCCTACGAGCAGTACTTC

j_call: TRBJ2-4
clone_size: NA
d_call: NA
v_call: TRBV7-2
cdr3_aa: CASSLAQGRNEQYF
cdr3_nt: TGTGCCAGCAGCTTAGCACAGGGGAGGAATGAGCAGTACTTC

j_call: TRBJ2-1
clone_size: NA
d_call: NA
v_call: TRBV6-5
cdr3_aa: CASSYSRAYSYNEQFF
cdr3_nt: TGTGCCAGCAGTTACTCGAGAGCCTACTCCTACAATGAGCAGTTCTTC

j_call: TRBJ2-7
clone_size: NA
d_call: TRBD2
v_call: TRBV27
cdr3_aa: CASSLSGELEAGGVYNEQYF
cdr3_nt: TGTGCCAGCAGTTTATCTGGCGAGTTGGAAGCGGGAGGTGTATACAATGAGCAGTACTTC

j_call: TRBJ2-1
clone_size: NA
d_call: TRBD2
v_call: TRBV29-1
cdr3_aa: CSVDGGGRSYNEQFF
cdr3_nt: TGCAGCGTTGACGGGGGGGGCAGGTCCTACAATGAGCAGTTCTTC

j_call: TRBJ2-1
clone_size: NA
d_call: TRBD2
v_call: TRBV5-1
cdr3_aa: CASSLVLAVLSYNEQFF
cdr3_nt: TGCGCCAGCAGCTTGGTCCTAGCGGTCCTCTCCTACAATGAGCAGTTCTTC

j_call: TRBJ2-7
clone_size: NA
d_call: TRBD1
v_call: TRBV24-1
cdr3_aa: CATSDLSGQGAYEQYF
cdr3_nt: TGTGCCACCAGTGATTTGTCGGGACAGGGGGCCTACGAGCAGTACTTC

j_call: TRBJ2-5
clone_size: NA
d_call: NA
v_call: TRBV6-2/TRBV6-3
cdr3_aa: CASSYPVVEQYF
cdr3_nt: TGTGCCAGCAGTTACCCCGTGGTTGAGCAGTACTTC

j_call: TRBJ2-5
clone_size: NA
d_call: TRBD1
v_call: TRBV10-3
cdr3_aa: CAIRDRVGETQYF
cdr3_nt: TGTGCCATTAGAGACAGGGTCGGGGAGACCCAGTACTTC

j_call: TRBJ2-1
clone_size: NA
d_call: TRBD1
v_call: TRBV7-8
cdr3_aa: CASSLPLRGRSYNEQFF
cdr3_nt: TGTGCCAGCAGCCTTCCACTCAGGGGGCGATCCTACAATGAGCAGTTCTTC

j_call: TRBJ1-4
clone_size: NA
d_call: TRBD1
v_call: TRBV6-5
cdr3_aa: CASSYSFRGVSEPREKLFF
cdr3_nt: TGTGCCAGCAGTTACTCATTCAGGGGGGTCTCCGAACCGAGGGAAAAACTGTTTTTT

j_call: TRBJ2-4
clone_size: few
d_call: TRBD1
v_call: TRBV19
cdr3_aa: CASSPDRGPGTKNIQYF
cdr3_nt: TGTGCCAGTAGTCCGGACAGGGGGCCTGGAACCAAAAACATTCAGTACTTC

j_call: TRBJ1-1
clone_size: NA
d_call: TRBD1
v_call: TRBV28
cdr3_aa: CASSSTGAMNTEAFF
cdr3_nt: TGTGCCAGCAGTTCAACAGGGGCTATGAACACTGAAGCTTTCTTT

j_call: TRBJ2-1
clone_size: NA
d_call: TRBD2
v_call: TRBV7-6
cdr3_aa: CASSLWAGARLVHNEQFF
cdr3_nt: TGTGCCAGCAGCTTATGGGCGGGAGCTCGTTTAGTGCACAATGAGCAGTTCTTC

j_call: TRBJ1-6
clone_size: few
d_call: NA
v_call: TRBV5-1
cdr3_aa: CASSLSGYNSPPHF
cdr3_nt: TGCGCCAGCAGCTTGTCAGGGTATAATTCACCCCCCCACTTT

j_call: TRBJ1-2
clone_size: NA
d_call: NA
v_call: TRBV5-1
cdr3_aa: CASSLVWILPNYGYTF
cdr3_nt: TGCGCCAGCAGCTTGGTGTGGATACTGCCTAACTATGGCTACACCTTC

j_call: TRBJ2-1
clone_size: NA
d_call: NA
v_call: TRBV29-1
cdr3_aa: CSVVLTTITEAEQFF
cdr3_nt: TGCAGCGTTGTTCTGACTACCATCACGGAGGCTGAGCAGTTCTTC

j_call: TRBJ2-3
clone_size: NA
d_call: TRBD1
v_call: TRBV2
cdr3_aa: CASNAPGTVRSDTQYF
cdr3_nt: TGTGCCAGCAACGCTCCCGGGACAGTTAGGTCAGATACGCAGTATTTT

j_call: TRBJ1-5
clone_size: few
d_call: NA
v_call: TRBV20-1
cdr3_aa: CSARDRHPYQPQHF
cdr3_nt: TGCAGTGCTAGAGATCGGCACCCGTATCAGCCCCAGCATTTT

j_call: TRBJ2-7
clone_size: few
d_call: NA
v_call: TRBV4-1
cdr3_aa: CASSQESFLYEQYF
cdr3_nt: TGCGCCAGCAGCCAAGAGTCCTTCCTCTACGAGCAGTACTTC

j_call: TRBJ2-7
clone_size: NA
d_call: TRBD1
v_call: TRBV10-3
cdr3_aa: CAIRGQGIEQYF
cdr3_nt: TGTGCCATCAGGGGACAGGGGATCGAGCAGTACTTC

j_call: TRBJ2-3
clone_size: NA
d_call: NA
v_call: TRBV14
cdr3_aa: CASSQIRQRLDTQYF
cdr3_nt: TGTGCCAGCAGCCAAATAAGACAGAGACTAGATACGCAGTATTTT

j_call: TRBJ2-3
clone_size: NA
d_call: TRBD2
v_call: TRBV27
cdr3_aa: CASCLSGTSGAPKYF
cdr3_nt: TGTGCCAGCTGTTTATCTGGGACTAGCGGGGCCCCGAAGTATTTT

j_call: TRBJ2-5
clone_size: few
d_call: NA
v_call: TRBV20-1
cdr3_aa: CSARRDLQETQYF
cdr3_nt: TGCAGTGCTAGGAGGGACTTACAAGAGACCCAGTACTTC

j_call: TRBJ2-1
clone_size: NA
d_call: TRBD2
v_call: TRBV24-1
cdr3_aa: CATSDPGLAGGGSYNEQFF
cdr3_nt: TGTGCCACCAGTGACCCAGGACTAGCCGGAGGAGGCTCCTACAATGAGCAGTTCTTC

j_call: TRBJ1-6
clone_size: NA
d_call: TRBD1
v_call: TRBV2
cdr3_aa: CASSDVDRGPSPLHF
cdr3_nt: TGTGCCAGCAGTGATGTGGACAGGGGACCTTCACCCCTCCACTTT

j_call: TRBJ2-3
clone_size: few
d_call: NA
v_call: TRBV20-1
cdr3_aa: CSARDRTTDLTDTQYF
cdr3_nt: TGCAGTGCTAGAGATCGGACCACTGACCTCACAGATACGCAGTATTTT

j_call: TRBJ2-7
clone_size: NA
d_call: TRBD2
v_call: TRBV20-1
cdr3_aa: CSALTPEASGSEQYF
cdr3_nt: TGCAGTGCCTTAACCCCGGAGGCTAGCGGTAGCGAGCAGTACTTC

j_call: TRBJ2-1
clone_size: few
d_call: TRBD2
v_call: TRBV5-1
cdr3_aa: CASNLAGTRSYNEQFF
cdr3_nt: TGCGCCAGCAACCTAGCGGGGACCCGCTCCTACAATGAGCAGTTCTTC

j_call: TRBJ2-3
clone_size: NA
d_call: NA
v_call: TRBV27
cdr3_aa: CASSKRAGTSTDAQYF
cdr3_nt: TGTGCCAGCAGTAAACGGGCGGGCACTAGCACAGATGCGCAGTATTTT

j_call: TRBJ1-5
clone_size: NA
d_call: NA
v_call: TRBV7-2
cdr3_aa: CASSSRTDYNSNQPQHF
cdr3_nt: TGTGCCAGCAGCTCAAGGACGGACTATAATAGCAATCAGCCCCAGCATTTT

j_call: TRBJ1-4
clone_size: NA
d_call: NA
v_call: TRBV9
cdr3_aa: CASSVAEGNYEKLFF
cdr3_nt: TGTGCCAGCAGCGTAGCTGAAGGGAATTATGAAAAACTGTTTTTT

j_call: TRBJ2-7
clone_size: NA
d_call: NA
v_call: TRBV14
cdr3_aa: CASSQDRTVPREQYF
cdr3_nt: TGTGCCAGCAGCCAAGATCGGACAGTCCCTCGGGAGCAGTACTTC

j_call: TRBJ2-1
clone_size: NA
d_call: TRBD2
v_call: TRBV5-5
cdr3_aa: CASSPLLLAGGYNEQFF
cdr3_nt: TGTGCCAGCAGTCCCCTCCTACTAGCGGGGGGGTACAATGAGCAGTTCTTC

j_call: TRBJ2-7
clone_size: few
d_call: NA
v_call: TRBV25-1
cdr3_aa: CASSGGFSYEQYF
cdr3_nt: TGTGCCAGCAGTGGGGGGTTCTCCTACGAGCAGTACTTC

j_call: TRBJ2-3
clone_size: many
d_call: TRBD2
v_call: TRBV5-6
cdr3_aa: CASSLDGGDTQYF
cdr3_nt: TGTGCCAGCAGCTTGGACGGGGGGGATACGCAGTATTTT

j_call: TRBJ1-5
clone_size: many
d_call: NA
v_call: TRBV6-5
cdr3_aa: CASSYSRGGNQPQHF
cdr3_nt: TGTGCCAGCAGTTACTCGCGGGGTGGCAATCAGCCCCAGCATTTT

j_call: TRBJ2-5
clone_size: few
d_call: TRBD2
v_call: TRBV27
cdr3_aa: CASSSLSVGVAGETQYF
cdr3_nt: TGTGCCAGCAGTTCTCTGTCAGTAGGGGTAGCGGGAGAGACCCAGTACTTC

j_call: TRBJ2-7
clone_size: NA
d_call: NA
v_call: TRBV28
cdr3_aa: CASSTLANEQYF
cdr3_nt: TGTGCCAGCAGTACCCTAGCGAACGAGCAGTACTTC

j_call: TRBJ2-5
clone_size: NA
d_call: NA
v_call: TRBV29-1
cdr3_aa: CSVDLAILDEQYF
cdr3_nt: TGCAGCGTTGATTTGGCCATCTTGGATGAGCAGTACTTC

j_call: TRBJ1-1
clone_size: few
d_call: TRBD1
v_call: TRBV6-5
cdr3_aa: CASSYSRTGKDGRAFF
cdr3_nt: TGTGCCAGCAGTTACTCCAGGACAGGGAAGGACGGTAGAGCTTTCTTT

j_call: TRBJ2-3
clone_size: NA
d_call: TRBD2
v_call: TRBV2
cdr3_aa: CASRDGRRGGTQYF
cdr3_nt: TGTGCCAGCAGGGACGGGAGGCGGGGAGGTACGCAGTATTTT

j_call: TRBJ2-7
clone_size: few
d_call: TRBD2
v_call: TRBV3-1
cdr3_aa: CASSQYAGDPYEQYF
cdr3_nt: TGTGCCAGCAGCCAATATGCGGGGGACCCCTACGAGCAGTACTTC

j_call: TRBJ2-1
clone_size: NA
d_call: NA
v_call: TRBV14
cdr3_aa: CASSHPGTIGGNEQFF
cdr3_nt: TGTGCCAGCAGCCATCCCGGGACCATAGGGGGGAATGAGCAGTTCTTC

j_call: TRBJ2-3
clone_size: NA
d_call: NA
v_call: TRBV3-1
cdr3_aa: CASSQAQGLNTQYF
cdr3_nt: TGTGCCAGCAGCCAAGCGCAGGGACTTAATACGCAGTATTTT

j_call: TRBJ1-2
clone_size: few
d_call: NA
v_call: TRBV21-1
cdr3_aa: CASTTGQGKDYGYTF
cdr3_nt: TGTGCCAGCACCACCGGACAGGGGAAAGACTATGGCTACACCTTC

j_call: TRBJ2-1
clone_size: few
d_call: NA
v_call: TRBV27
cdr3_aa: CASSLGLTTYNEQFF
cdr3_nt: TGTGCCAGCAGTTTAGGACTTACCACCTACAATGAGCAGTTCTTC

j_call: TRBJ1-1
clone_size: NA
d_call: NA
v_call: TRBV9
cdr3_aa: CASSVVGYRDTEAFF
cdr3_nt: TGTGCCAGCAGCGTAGTGGGGTATCGGGACACTGAAGCTTTCTTT

j_call: TRBJ2-7
clone_size: once
d_call: TRBD1
v_call: TRBV5-1
cdr3_aa: CASKAQGASEQYF
cdr3_nt: TGCGCCAGCAAGGCGCAGGGGGCGAGTGAGCAGTACTTC

j_call: TRBJ1-6
clone_size: NA
d_call: TRBD1
v_call: TRBV7-2
cdr3_aa: CASSLEGQVSPLHF
cdr3_nt: TGTGCCAGCAGCTTAGAGGGACAGGTTTCACCCCTCCACTTT

j_call: TRBJ1-2
clone_size: NA
d_call: NA
v_call: TRBV9
cdr3_aa: CASSVGTEVRPLYGYTF
cdr3_nt: TGTGCCAGCAGCGTAGGGACAGAAGTAAGACCACTCTATGGCTACACCTTC

j_call: TRBJ2-4
clone_size: NA
d_call: TRBD2
v_call: TRBV20-1
cdr3_aa: CSASPGLAGLVYIQYF
cdr3_nt: TGCAGTGCTAGTCCGGGACTAGCGGGGCTAGTGTACATTCAGTACTTC

j_call: TRBJ2-2
clone_size: NA
d_call: NA
v_call: TRBV9
cdr3_aa: CASSARGVGAGELFF
cdr3_nt: TGTGCCAGCAGCGCGAGAGGGGTTGGCGCCGGGGAGCTGTTTTTT

j_call: TRBJ2-1
clone_size: few
d_call: TRBD2
v_call: TRBV20-1
cdr3_aa: CSANIGTTNNEQFF
cdr3_nt: TGCAGTGCTAATATCGGGACTACGAACAATGAGCAGTTCTTC

j_call: TRBJ2-3
clone_size: few
d_call: NA
v_call: TRBV2
cdr3_aa: CASRSLSGRTDTQYF
cdr3_nt: TGTGCCAGCAGAAGCCTTAGCGGTCGCACAGATACGCAGTATTTT